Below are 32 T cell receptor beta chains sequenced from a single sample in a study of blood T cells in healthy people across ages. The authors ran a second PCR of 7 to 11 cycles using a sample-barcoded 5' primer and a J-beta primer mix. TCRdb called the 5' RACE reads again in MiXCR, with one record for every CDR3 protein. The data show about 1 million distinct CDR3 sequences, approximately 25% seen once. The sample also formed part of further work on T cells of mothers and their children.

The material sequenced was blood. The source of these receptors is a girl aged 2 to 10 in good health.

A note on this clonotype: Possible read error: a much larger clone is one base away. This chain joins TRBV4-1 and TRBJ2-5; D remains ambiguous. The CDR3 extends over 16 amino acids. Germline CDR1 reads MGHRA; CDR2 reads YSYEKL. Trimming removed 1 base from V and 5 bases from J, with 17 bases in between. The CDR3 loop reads CASSQVEEPEHETQYF. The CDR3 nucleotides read TGCGCCAGCAGCCAAGTGGAAGAGCCGGAGCATGAGACCCAGTACTTC.

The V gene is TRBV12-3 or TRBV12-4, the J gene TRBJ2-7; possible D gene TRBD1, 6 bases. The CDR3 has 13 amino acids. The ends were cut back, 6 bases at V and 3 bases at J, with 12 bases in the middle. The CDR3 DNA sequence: TGTGCCAGCAGCCGTCGACAGGTCTACGAGCAGTACTTC. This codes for CASSRRQVYEQYF.

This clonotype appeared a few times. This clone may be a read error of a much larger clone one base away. The CDR3 loop is CANSSQVYEQYF. In DNA, the CDR3 is TGTGCCAACAGTTCCCAGGTCTACGAGCAGTACTTC. The chain employs TRBV28 and TRBJ2-7; no clear D gene. Per the germline V gene, CDR1 is MDHEN and CDR2 is SYDVKM. This CDR3 spans 12 amino acids.

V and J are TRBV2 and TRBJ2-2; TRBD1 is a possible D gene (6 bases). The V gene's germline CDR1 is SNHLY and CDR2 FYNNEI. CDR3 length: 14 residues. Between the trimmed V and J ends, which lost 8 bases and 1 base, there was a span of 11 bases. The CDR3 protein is CASGRTVNTGELFF. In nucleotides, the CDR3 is TGTGCCAGCGGGCGGACAGTGAACACCGGGGAGCTGTTTTTT.

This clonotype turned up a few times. In DNA, the CDR3 is TGCAGCGCCACAACCCTGATGAACACTGAAGCTTTCTTT. Translated: CSATTLMNTEAFF. This chain links TRBV29-1 with TRBJ1-1; D is unresolved. The CDR3 loop spans 13 amino acids. The germline gives CDR1 SQVTM, CDR2 ANQGSEA. Deletions cut 7 bases from V and 0 bases from J, with 12 bases between.

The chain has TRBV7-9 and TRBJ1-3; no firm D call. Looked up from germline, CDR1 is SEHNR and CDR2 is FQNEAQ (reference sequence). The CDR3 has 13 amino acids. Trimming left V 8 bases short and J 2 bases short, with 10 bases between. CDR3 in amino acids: CASFDAAGNTIYF. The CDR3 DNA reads TGTGCCAGCTTTGACGCCGCTGGAAACACCATATATTTT.

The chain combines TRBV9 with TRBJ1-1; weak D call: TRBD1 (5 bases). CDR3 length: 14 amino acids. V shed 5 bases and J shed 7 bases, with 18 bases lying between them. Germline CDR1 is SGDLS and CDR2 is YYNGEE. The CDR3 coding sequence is TGTGCCAGCAGGGAAACAGGTGCCTTTGGTGAAGCTTTCTTT. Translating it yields CASRETGAFGEAFF. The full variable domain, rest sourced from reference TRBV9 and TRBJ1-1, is DSGVTQTPKHLITATGQRVTLRCSPRSGDLSVYWYQQSLDQGLQFLIQYYNGEERAKGNILERFSAQQFPDLHSELNLSSLELGDSALYFCASRETGAFGEAFFGQGTRLTVV.

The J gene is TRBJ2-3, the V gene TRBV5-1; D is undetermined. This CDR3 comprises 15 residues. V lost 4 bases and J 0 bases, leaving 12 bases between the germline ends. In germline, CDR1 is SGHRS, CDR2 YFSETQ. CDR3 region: CASSNDQASTDTQYF. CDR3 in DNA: TGCGCCAGCAGCAATGACCAAGCTAGCACAGATACGCAGTATTTT.

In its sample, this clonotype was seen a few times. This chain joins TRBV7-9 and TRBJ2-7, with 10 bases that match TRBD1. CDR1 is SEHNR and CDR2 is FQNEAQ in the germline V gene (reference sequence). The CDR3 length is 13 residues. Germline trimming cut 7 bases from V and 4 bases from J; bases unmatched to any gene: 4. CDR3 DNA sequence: TGTGCCAGCAACCCGGGACAGGGGTACGAGCAGTACTTC. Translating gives CASNPGQGYEQYF.

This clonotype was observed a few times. The CDR3 is CSARDLVREGLAGPSYNEQFF. The DNA for the CDR3 is TGCAGTGCTAGAGATCTGGTAAGGGAAGGACTAGCGGGACCCAGTTACAATGAGCAGTTCTTC. This sequence joins TRBV20-1 and TRBJ2-1; 12 positions agree with TRBD2. Germline trimming cut 0 bases from V and 4 bases from J; bases unmatched to any gene: 19. CDR1 DFQATT and CDR2 SNEGSKA come from the germline V gene (reference sequence). The CDR3 is made up of 21 amino acids.

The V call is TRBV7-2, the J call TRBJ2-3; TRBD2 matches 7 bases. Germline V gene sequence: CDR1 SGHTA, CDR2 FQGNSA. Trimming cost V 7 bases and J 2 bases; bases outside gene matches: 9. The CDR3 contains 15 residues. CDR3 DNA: TGTGCCAGCACCCACCCTAGCGGTAACACAGATACGCAGTATTTT. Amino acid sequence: CASTHPSGNTDTQYF. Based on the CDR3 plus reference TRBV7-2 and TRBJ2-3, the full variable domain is GAGVSQSPSNKVTEKGKDVELRCDPISGHTALYWYRQSLGQGLEFLIYFQGNSAPDKSGLPSDRFSAERTGGSVSTLTIQRTQQEDSAVYLCASTHPSGNTDTQYFGPGTRLTVL.

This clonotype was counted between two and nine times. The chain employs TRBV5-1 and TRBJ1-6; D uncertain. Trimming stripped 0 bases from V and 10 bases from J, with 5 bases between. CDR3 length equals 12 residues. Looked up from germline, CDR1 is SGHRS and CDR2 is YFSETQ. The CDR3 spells CASSLVLSPLHF. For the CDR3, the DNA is TGCGCCAGCAGCTTGGTACTCTCACCCCTCCACTTT.

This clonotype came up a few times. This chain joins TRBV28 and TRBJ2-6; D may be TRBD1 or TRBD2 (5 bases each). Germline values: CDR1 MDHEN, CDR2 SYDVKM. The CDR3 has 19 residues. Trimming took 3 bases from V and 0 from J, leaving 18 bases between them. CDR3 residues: CASSFPGTASLSGANVLTF. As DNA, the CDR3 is TGTGCCAGCAGTTTCCCCGGGACGGCCTCTCTCTCTGGGGCCAACGTCCTGACTTTC.

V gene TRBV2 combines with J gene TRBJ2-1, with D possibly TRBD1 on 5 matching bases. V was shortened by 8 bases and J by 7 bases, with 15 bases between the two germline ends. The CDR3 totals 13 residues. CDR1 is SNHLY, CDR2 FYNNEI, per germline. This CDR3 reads CASGQGLQNEQFF. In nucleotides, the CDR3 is TGTGCCAGCGGCCAGGGTCTCCAGAATGAGCAGTTCTTC.

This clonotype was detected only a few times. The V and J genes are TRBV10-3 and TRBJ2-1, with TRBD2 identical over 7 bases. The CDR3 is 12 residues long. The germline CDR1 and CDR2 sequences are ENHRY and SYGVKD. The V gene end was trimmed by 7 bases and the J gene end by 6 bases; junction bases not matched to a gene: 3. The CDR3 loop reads CAIIPSGNEQFF. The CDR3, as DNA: TGTGCCATCATCCCTAGCGGCAATGAGCAGTTCTTC.

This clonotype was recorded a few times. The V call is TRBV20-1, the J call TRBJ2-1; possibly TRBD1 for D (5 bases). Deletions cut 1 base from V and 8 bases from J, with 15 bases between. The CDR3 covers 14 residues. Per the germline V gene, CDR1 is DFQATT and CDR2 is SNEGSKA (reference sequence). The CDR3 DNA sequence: TGCAGTGCTAGAGGGATTGGGTTAGGGGATGAGCAGTTCTTC. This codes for CSARGIGLGDEQFF.

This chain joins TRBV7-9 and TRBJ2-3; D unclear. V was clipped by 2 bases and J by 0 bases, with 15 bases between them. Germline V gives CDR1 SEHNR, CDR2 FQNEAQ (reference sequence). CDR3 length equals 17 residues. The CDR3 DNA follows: TGTGCCAGCAGCTTACCCACGGAACCTTCCAGCACAGATACGCAGTATTTT. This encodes CASSLPTEPSSTDTQYF.

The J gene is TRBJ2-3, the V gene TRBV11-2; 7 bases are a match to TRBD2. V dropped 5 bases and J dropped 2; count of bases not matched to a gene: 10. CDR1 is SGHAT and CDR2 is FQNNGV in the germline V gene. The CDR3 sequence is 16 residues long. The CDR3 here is CASSLRLAEYTDTQYF. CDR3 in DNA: TGTGCCAGCAGCCTGAGACTAGCCGAATACACAGATACGCAGTATTTT. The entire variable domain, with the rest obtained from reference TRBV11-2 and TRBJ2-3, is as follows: EAGVAQSPRYKIIEKRQSVAFWCNPISGHATLYWYQQILGQGPKLLIQFQNNGVVDDSQLPKDRFSAERLKGVDSTLKIQPAKLEDSAVYLCASSLRLAEYTDTQYFGPGTRLTVL.

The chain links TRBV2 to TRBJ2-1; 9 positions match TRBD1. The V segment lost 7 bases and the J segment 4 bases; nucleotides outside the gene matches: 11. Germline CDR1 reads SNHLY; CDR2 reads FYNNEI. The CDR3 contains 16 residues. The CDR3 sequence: CASKRGTGSIYNEQFF. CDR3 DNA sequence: TGTGCCAGCAAAAGAGGGACAGGGTCAATTTACAATGAGCAGTTCTTC.

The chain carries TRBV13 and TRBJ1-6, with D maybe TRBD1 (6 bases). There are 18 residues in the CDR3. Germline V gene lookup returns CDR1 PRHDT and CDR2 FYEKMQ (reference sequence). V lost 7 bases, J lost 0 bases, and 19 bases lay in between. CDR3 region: CASTLGLGAGSYNSPLHF. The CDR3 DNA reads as TGTGCCAGCACCCTCGGCCTGGGGGCGGGCTCCTATAATTCACCCCTCCACTTT.

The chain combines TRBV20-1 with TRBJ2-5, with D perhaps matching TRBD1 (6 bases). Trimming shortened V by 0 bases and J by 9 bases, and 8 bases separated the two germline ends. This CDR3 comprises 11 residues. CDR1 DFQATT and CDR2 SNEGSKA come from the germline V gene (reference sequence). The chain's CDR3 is CSAREGASQYF. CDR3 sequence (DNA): TGCAGTGCTAGAGAGGGGGCTTCCCAGTACTTC.

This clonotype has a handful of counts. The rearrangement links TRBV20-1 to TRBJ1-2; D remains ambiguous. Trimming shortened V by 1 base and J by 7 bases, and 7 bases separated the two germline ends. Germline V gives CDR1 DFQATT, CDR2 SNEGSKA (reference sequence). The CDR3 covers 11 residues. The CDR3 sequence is CSARGLGGYTF. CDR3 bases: TGCAGTGCTAGAGGACTGGGTGGCTACACCTTC.

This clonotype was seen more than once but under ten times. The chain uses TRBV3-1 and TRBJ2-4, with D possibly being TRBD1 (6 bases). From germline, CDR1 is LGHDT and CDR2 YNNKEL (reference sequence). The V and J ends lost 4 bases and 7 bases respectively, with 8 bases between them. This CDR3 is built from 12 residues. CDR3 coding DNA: TGTGCCAGCAGCCTGGGACATAACATTCAGTACTTC. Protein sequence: CASSLGHNIQYF.

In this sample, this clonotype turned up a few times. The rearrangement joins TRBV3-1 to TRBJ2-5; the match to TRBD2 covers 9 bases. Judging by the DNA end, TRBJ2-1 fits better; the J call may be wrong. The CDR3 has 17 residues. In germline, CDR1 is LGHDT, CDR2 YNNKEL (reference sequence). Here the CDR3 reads CASSPNPLAGTYNEQFF. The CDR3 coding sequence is TGTGCCAGCAGCCCCAACCCGCTAGCGGGAACCTACAATGAGCAGTTCTTC.

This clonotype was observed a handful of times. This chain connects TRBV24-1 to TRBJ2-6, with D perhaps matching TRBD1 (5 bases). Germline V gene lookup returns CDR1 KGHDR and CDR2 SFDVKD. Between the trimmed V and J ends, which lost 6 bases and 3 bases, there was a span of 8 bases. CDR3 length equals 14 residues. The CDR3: CATSKGYGANVLTF. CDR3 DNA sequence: TGTGCCACCAGTAAGGGGTATGGGGCCAACGTCCTGACTTTC.

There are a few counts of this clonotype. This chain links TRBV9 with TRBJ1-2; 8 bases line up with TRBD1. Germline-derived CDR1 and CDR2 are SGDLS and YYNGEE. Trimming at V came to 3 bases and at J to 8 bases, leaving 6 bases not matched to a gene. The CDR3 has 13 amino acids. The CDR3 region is CASSARTGKGYTF. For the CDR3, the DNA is TGTGCCAGCAGCGCTCGGACAGGGAAGGGCTACACCTTC.

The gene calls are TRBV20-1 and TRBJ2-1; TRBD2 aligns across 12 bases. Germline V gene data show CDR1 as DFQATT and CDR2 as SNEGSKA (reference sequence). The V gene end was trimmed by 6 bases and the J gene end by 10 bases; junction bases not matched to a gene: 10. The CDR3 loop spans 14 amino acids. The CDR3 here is CSAPPASGGGEQFF. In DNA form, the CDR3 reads TGCAGTGCCCCACCGGCTAGCGGGGGGGGCGAGCAGTTCTTC.

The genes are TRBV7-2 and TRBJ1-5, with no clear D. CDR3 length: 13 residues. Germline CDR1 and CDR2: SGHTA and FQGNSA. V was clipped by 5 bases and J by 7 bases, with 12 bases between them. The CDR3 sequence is CASSGRVGQPQHF. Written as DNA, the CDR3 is TGTGCCAGCAGCGGGAGGGTGGGGCAGCCCCAGCATTTT.

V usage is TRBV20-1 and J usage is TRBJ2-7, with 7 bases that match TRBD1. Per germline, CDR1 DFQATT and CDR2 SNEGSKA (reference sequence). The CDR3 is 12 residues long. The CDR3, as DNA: TGCAGCGCCCAGAACAGGGGAAACGAGCAGTACTTC. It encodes CSAQNRGNEQYF.

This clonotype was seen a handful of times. The CDR3 sequence is CASSQQGSSYNEQFF. The CDR3 region has the DNA TGTGCCAGCAGTCAACAGGGAAGCTCCTACAATGAGCAGTTCTTC. V usage is TRBV27 and J usage is TRBJ2-1; D is perhaps TRBD1 (6 bases). This CDR3 has 15 amino acids. V lost 5 bases to trimming and J lost 0 bases, with 11 bases between them. Looked up from germline, CDR1 is MNHEY and CDR2 is SMNVEV (reference sequence).

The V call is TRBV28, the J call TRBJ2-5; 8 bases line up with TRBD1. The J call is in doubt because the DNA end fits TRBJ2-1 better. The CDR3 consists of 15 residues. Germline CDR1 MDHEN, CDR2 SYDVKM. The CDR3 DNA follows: TGTGCCAGCATTTCAGGGACAGGACGGTACAATGAGCAGTTCTTC. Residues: CASISGTGRYNEQFF.

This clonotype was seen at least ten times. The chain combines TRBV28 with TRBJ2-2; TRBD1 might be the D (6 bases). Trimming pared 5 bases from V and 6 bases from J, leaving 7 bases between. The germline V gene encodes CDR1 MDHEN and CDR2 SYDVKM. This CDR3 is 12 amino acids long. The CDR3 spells CASSTGSGELFF. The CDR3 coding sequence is TGTGCCAGCAGTACAGGGTCCGGGGAGCTGTTTTTT. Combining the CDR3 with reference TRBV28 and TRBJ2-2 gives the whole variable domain DVKVTQSSRYLVKRTGEKVFLECVQDMDHENMFWYRQDPGLGLRLIYFSYDVKMKEKGDIPEGYSVSREKKERFSLILESASTNQTSMYLCASSTGSGELFFGEGSRLTVL.